Reported below is one TCR beta chain. Its specificity is unknown. The junction departs from the called germline gene at one end, perhaps through a read error. The CDR3 has 12 amino acids. Germline CDR1 reads SGHVS; CDR2 reads FNYEAQ. The data stem from a study of T-cell memory formation after mild COVID-19. TCRdb reprocessed the 5' RACE reads via MiXCR and lists one record per CDR3 protein. Among just under 350,000 distinct CDR3 sequences listed, approximately 12% were seen once. Study-wide results and caveats: Those CD4+ clones that contracted were mainly in CM and EM (CD8+ ones in EMRA). Whether second-wave clones peaking at day 37 were SARS-CoV-2 specific went unconfirmed.

The source is a man between 18 and 29 years old who had mild COVID-19 (a few samples of this study predate the infection). Cell type and time point are not known. The specimen was PBMCs or a T cell subset sorted from them (not recorded which). The chain links TRBV7-6 to TRBJ2-5, with TRBD2 matching over 13 bases. CDR3 bases: TGTGCCAGCAGCCCTACTAGCGGGGGGGTACACTTC. This codes for CASSPTSGGVHF.